This T cell receptor (beta chain) was documented in a study of blood T cell repertoires in COVID-19. Overall study context: T cells, B-cell-depleted T cells, or PBMCs supplied cDNA or gDNA.

Only in-frame clones appear in the TCRdb table, and some are missing; sequencing was by immunoSEQ multiplex PCR. The repertoire consists of fewer than 300,000 clones, with 88% occurring once and the leading ten covering 0.75% to 1%. Trimming took 4 bases from V and 4 from J; bases not matched to a gene: 12. The CDR3 sequence is 17 residues long. The germline V gene encodes CDR1 SGHDT and CDR2 YYEEEE. The receptor was derived from a woman in her thirties or forties who had recovered from COVID-19. The chain couples TRBV5-6 to TRBJ2-2; TRBD2 aligns across 8 bases. The specimen sequenced was peripheral blood. The CDR3 loop is CASSPKSGRRGTGELFF. CDR3 nucleotide sequence: TGTGCCAGCAGCCCCAAGAGCGGGAGACGGGGCACCGGGGAGCTGTTTTTT.